The 3 T cell receptor beta chains listed next were all sequenced from one sample in a study of T cell responses to AZD1222 COVID-19 vaccine. The data were produced by immunoSEQ multiplex PCR, yet TCRdb's version contains in-frame clones alone and is incomplete. Among 140,000 or so clones listed, around 84% were seen once. This specimen was peripheral blood, taken 28 days after the second AZD1222 dose. Receptors were obtained from an adult who received the AZD1222 COVID-19 vaccine.

The rearrangement links TRBV27 to TRBJ1-5; D may be TRBD1 (6 bases). Germline CDR1 and CDR2: MNHEY and SMNVEV (reference sequence). The CDR3 is 14 residues long. The V gene lost 5 bases and the J gene lost 5 bases, with 13 bases spanning the gap. CDR3 loop: CASSRGQYYQPQHF. CDR3 in DNA: TGTGCCAGCAGTCGAGGACAGTACTATCAGCCCCAGCATTTT.

J is TRBJ1-5 and V is TRBV27; possible D gene TRBD1, 5 bases. Trimming shortened V by 7 bases and J by 4 bases, and 17 bases separated the two germline ends. The CDR3 loop spans 15 amino acids. The germline CDR1 and CDR2 sequences are MNHEY and SMNVEV (reference sequence). The CDR3 DNA sequence: TGTGCCAGCAACACAAGAGGGGCGGGAAATCAGCCCCAGCATTTT. Its protein product is CASNTRGAGNQPQHF.

V usage is TRBV5-6 and J usage is TRBJ2-7; D is possibly TRBD1 (6 bases). CDR1 SGHDT and CDR2 YYEEEE come from the germline V gene. The CDR3 is 13 amino acids. Trimming took 4 bases from V and 4 from J, leaving 12 bases between them. Here the CDR3 DNA reads TGTGCCAGCAGCCAGGGGCCACCTTACGAGCAGTACTTC. Its protein product is CASSQGPPYEQYF.